This entry concerns a single T cell receptor (beta chain). Its antigen is as yet unknown. This entry is derived from a study of PD-1 blockade in classical Hodgkin lymphoma. Study-wide context: A 3 mg/kg intravenous dose of nivolumab was received by patients every 2 weeks.

Brentuximab vedotin exposure varied, and every patient relapsed after autologous stem cell transplantation. Clones were read by immunoSEQ multiplex PCR, and TCRdb kept only the in-frame ones, dropping some. Of 95,000 to 100,000 clones in the sample, around 89% were seen once. The CDR3 has 17 residues. V lost 3 bases to trimming and J lost 0 bases, with 16 bases between them. In germline, CDR1 is KGHSH, CDR2 LQKENI. Study observations and caveats: The origin of the repertoire differences remains undefined, with disease activity or prior therapy as possible causes.

The TCR was taken from a human donor with classical Hodgkin lymphoma. V usage is TRBV18 and J usage is TRBJ2-3, with unresolved D. The source material was peripheral blood mononuclear cells (PBMCs), sampled before the second cycle of nivolumab. DNA for the CDR3: TGTGCCAGCTCACCGACCCCCAGCAACCCTAGCACAGATACGCAGTATTTT. This translates into CASSPTPSNPSTDTQYF.